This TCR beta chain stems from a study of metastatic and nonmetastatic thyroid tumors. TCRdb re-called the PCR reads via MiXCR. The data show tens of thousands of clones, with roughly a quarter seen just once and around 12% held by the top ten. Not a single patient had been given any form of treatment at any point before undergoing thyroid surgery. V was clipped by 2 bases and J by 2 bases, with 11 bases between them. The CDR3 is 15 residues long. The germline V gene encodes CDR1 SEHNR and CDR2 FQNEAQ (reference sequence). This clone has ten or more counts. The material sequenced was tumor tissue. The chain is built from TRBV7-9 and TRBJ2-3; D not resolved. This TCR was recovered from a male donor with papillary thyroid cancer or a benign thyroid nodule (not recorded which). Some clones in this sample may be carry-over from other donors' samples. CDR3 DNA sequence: TGTGCCAGCAGCTTAAAAACCGACATCACAGATACGCAGTATTTT. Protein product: CASSLKTDITDTQYF.